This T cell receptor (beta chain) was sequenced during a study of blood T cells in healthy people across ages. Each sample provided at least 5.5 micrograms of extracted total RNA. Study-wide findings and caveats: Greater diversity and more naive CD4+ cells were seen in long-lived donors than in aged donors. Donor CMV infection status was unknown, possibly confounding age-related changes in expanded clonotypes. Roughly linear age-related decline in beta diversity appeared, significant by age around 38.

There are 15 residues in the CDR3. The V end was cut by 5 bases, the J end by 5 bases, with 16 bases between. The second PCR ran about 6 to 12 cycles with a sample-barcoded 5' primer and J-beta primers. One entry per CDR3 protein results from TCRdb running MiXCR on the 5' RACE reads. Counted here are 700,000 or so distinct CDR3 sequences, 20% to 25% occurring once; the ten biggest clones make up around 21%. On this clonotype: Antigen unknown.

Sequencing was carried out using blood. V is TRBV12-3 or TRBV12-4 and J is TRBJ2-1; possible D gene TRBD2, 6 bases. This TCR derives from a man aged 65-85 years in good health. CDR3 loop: CASSKRGGNNNEQFF. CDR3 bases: TGTGCCAGCAGTAAGAGGGGCGGGAATAACAATGAGCAGTTCTTC.